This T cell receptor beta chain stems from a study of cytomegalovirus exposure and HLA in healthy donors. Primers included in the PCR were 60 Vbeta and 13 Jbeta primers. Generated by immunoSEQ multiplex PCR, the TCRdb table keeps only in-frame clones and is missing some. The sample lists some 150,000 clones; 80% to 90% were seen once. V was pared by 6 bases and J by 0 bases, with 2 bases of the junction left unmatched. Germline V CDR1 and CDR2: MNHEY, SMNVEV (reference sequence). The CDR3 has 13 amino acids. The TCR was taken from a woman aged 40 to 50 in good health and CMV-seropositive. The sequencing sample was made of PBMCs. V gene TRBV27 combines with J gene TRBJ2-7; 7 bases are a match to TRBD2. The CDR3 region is CASRRETSYEQYF. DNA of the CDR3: TGTGCCAGCAGGCGGGAGACCTCCTACGAGCAGTACTTC.